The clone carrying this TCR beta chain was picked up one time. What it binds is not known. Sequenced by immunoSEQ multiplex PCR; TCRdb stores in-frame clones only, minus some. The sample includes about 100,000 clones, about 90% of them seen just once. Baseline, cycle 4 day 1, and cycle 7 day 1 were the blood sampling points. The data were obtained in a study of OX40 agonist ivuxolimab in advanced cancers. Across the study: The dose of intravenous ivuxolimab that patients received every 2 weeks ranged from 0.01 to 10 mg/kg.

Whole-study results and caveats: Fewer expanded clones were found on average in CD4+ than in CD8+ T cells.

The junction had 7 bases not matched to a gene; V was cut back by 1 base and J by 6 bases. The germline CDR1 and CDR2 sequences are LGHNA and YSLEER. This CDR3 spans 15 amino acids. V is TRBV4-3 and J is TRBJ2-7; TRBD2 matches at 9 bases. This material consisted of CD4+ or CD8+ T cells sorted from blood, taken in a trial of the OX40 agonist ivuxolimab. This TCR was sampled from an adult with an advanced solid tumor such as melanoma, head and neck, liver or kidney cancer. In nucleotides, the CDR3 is TGCGCCAGCAGCCAAGTCTCGCGGGGGGGCCGCGAGCAGTACTTC. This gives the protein CASSQVSRGGREQYF.